Below, 10 T cell receptor beta chains from the same sample are listed, as sequenced in a study of blood T cell repertoires in COVID-19. Libraries were prepared by immunoSEQ multiplex PCR; TCRdb keeps only in-frame clonotypes and omits some of them. The table includes around 450,000 clones, roughly 91% detected once. What was sequenced was peripheral blood. These receptors were taken from a woman aged 25-40 years with acute or convalescent COVID-19.

About this clone itself: A read error may account for a junction end that differs from germline. J is TRBJ2-1 and V is TRBV7-3; D uncertain. Germline V CDR1 and CDR2: SGHTA, FQGTGA. The CDR3 has 13 residues. The CDR3 nucleotides read TGTGCCAGCAGCCTAACGAGGATCGATGAGCAGTTCTTC. Protein sequence: CASSLTRIDEQFF.

The genes are TRBV2 and TRBJ1-5; 7 bases are shared with TRBD1. There are 12 residues in the CDR3. V trimming: 7 bases; J trimming: 4 bases; junction bases outside the gene matches: 1. The germline V gene has CDR1 SNHLY and CDR2 FYNNEI. The CDR3 DNA reads as TGTGCCAGCACCAGGGGGAATCAGCCCCAGCATTTT. Encoded protein: CASTRGNQPQHF.

The rearrangement joins TRBV4-2 to TRBJ2-7; 9 nucleotides align to TRBD2. CDR1 and CDR2 (germline): LGHNA, YNFKEQ. This CDR3 comprises 18 residues. Trimming cost V 4 bases and J 2 bases; bases outside gene matches: 15. CDR3 sequence reads: CASSRFSGGPELTYEQYF. The CDR3 region has the DNA TGTGCCAGCAGCCGATTTAGCGGGGGCCCCGAACTTACCTACGAGCAGTACTTC.

The rearrangement links TRBV29-1 to TRBJ1-1; unclear D gene. Trimming left V 4 bases short and J 0 bases short, with 12 bases between. This CDR3 is built from 14 residues. Germline V lookup: CDR1 SQVTM, CDR2 ANQGSEA. The CDR3: CSVAGWGMNTEAFF. CDR3 DNA: TGCAGCGTTGCGGGGTGGGGAATGAACACTGAAGCTTTCTTT.

CDR3 amino acids: CSASRGTNYEQYF. The CDR3 region has the DNA TGCAGTGCTAGTCGCGGGACCAACTACGAGCAGTACTTC. The genes are TRBV20-1 and TRBJ2-7, with D possibly being TRBD2 (6 bases). CDR1 is DFQATT, CDR2 SNEGSKA, per germline (reference sequence). V lost 3 bases and J lost 3, with 12 bases in between. This CDR3 is 13 amino acids long.

The V and J genes are TRBV29-1 and TRBJ2-6; 9 nucleotides match TRBD1. Germline loops: CDR1 SQVTM, CDR2 ANQGSEA. The trim removed 5 bases at V and 4 bases at J, leaving 9 bases unmatched. The CDR3 covers 16 residues. The CDR3 loop is CSVRPGTGLGANVLTF. In DNA, the CDR3 is TGCAGCGTTCGTCCCGGGACAGGGTTAGGGGCCAACGTCCTGACTTTC.

The chain is built from TRBV14 and TRBJ2-7; D call uncertain. From germline, CDR1 is SGHDN and CDR2 FVKESK. V was trimmed by 9 bases and J by 10 bases, leaving 13 bases between them. CDR3 size: 10 residues. In DNA, the CDR3 is TGTGCCAGTCTGAAGCCGGTCCAGTACTTC. Its protein product is CASLKPVQYF.

CDR3 sequence: CASSEGPPAPYSNQPQHF. DNA for the CDR3: TGTGCCAGCAGTGAGGGCCCCCCCGCCCCTTATAGCAATCAGCCCCAGCATTTT. The rearrangement links TRBV6-1 to TRBJ1-5; no definite D call. The CDR3 loop spans 18 amino acids. In germline, CDR1 is MNHNS, CDR2 SASEGT. V was cut by 3 bases and J by 0 bases, with 18 bases left in between.

This clone showed up just once. This chain uses TRBV29-1 with TRBJ2-1; 7 nucleotides agree with TRBD2. The CDR3 length is 14 residues. With V trimmed by 1 base and J by 1 base, 1 base remained unmatched. From germline, CDR1 is SQVTM and CDR2 ANQGSEA. The DNA for the CDR3 is TGCAGCGTTGAAGGCGGGAGATCCTACAATGAGCAGTTCTTC. Translated, it gives CSVEGGRSYNEQFF.

This chain uses TRBV25-1 with TRBJ2-3; D unclear. The CDR3 is 12 amino acids. Deletions cut 5 bases from V and 2 bases from J, with 5 bases between. In germline, CDR1 is MGHDK, CDR2 SYGVNS. CDR3 in DNA: TGTGCCAGCAGTAGCCCCACAGATACGCAGTATTTT. This gives the protein CASSSPTDTQYF. Combining the CDR3 with reference TRBV25-1 and TRBJ2-3 gives the whole variable domain EADIYQTPRYLVIGTGKKITLECSQTMGHDKMYWYQQDPGMELHLIHYSYGVNSTEKGDLSSESTVSRIRTEHFPLTLESARPSHTSQYLCASSSPTDTQYFGPGTRLTVL.